The following is a T cell receptor (beta chain) sequence with its context. Its antigen is not known. A read error may produce the germline difference seen at one junction end. If no ophthalmopathy appeared within 18 months of follow-up, hyperthyroidism was termed stable. The authors enrolled newly diagnosed hyperthyroidism patients aged 18 to 65 with under 2 months' duration. Diagnosis relied on clinical symptoms, serum thyroxine, TRAb, thyroid ultrasound and orbital computed tomography. The sequenced template was RNA, covering the TCR beta CDR3 region. RT-PCR in the first round used HTBI primers; a second-round multiplex PCR followed. TCRdb re-derived calls from the multiplex PCR reads in MiXCR, one entry per CDR3 protein. This sample yields 600,000 to 650,000 distinct CDR3 sequences, of which 22% are seen a single time; about 6.6% belongs to the top ten. These data originate in a study of Graves' ophthalmopathy and Graves' hyperthyroidism.

Study observations and caveats: Ophthalmopathy versus stable hyperthyroidism: 13-signature model gave under 90% sensitivity, 70% to 83% specificity.

The specimen sequenced was peripheral blood. The clonotype originates from a woman under 30 with stable Graves' hyperthyroidism. Some clones in this sample may be carry-over from other donors' samples.

This CDR3 reads CASSGSWMNAEAFF. The CDR3 nucleotides read TGCGCCAGCAGCGGGTCGTGGATGAACGCTGAAGCTTTCTTT. The chain uses TRBV5-1 and TRBJ1-1; D not resolved. The CDR3 totals 14 residues. CDR1 is SGHRS, CDR2 YFSETQ, per germline.